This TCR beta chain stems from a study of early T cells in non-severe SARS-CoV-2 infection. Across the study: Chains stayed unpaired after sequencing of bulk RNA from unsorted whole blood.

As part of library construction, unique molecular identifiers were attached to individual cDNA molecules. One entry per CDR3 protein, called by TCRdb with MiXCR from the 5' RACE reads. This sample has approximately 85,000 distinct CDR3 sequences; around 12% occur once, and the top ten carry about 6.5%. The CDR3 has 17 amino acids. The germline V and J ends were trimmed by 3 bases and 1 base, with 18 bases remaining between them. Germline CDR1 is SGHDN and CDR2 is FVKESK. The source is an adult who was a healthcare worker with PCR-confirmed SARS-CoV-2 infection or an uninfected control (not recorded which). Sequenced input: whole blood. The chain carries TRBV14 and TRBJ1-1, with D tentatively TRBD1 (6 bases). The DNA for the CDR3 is TGTGCCAGCAGCCACCTCCGGGGGGGGCTCACGAACACTGAAGCTTTCTTT. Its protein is CASSHLRGGLTNTEAFF.